This T cell receptor beta chain is drawn from a study of STAT5B mutations in CD4+ large granular lymphocyte leukemia. A few counts support this clone. What it binds is unknown. Sequencing was at survey level. As originally analysed: The detection floor for productive clonotype frequency was 2.59 x 10-5. Sequencing was performed with immunoSEQ multiplex PCR; in TCRdb, only in-frame clones are kept and a portion is missing. Clone size and V and J calls were adopted from that table, with D and trimming inferred from the DNA. The repertoire holds about 30,000 clones, about 71% seen once, with 0.4% to 0.45% in the top ten. Study findings and constraints: Approximately 25% of private leukemic clonotypes occurred rarely in other patients' non-leukemic repertoires.

Sequencing was done on a sample of CD4+ T cells from blood buffy coats. This clonotype was sampled from a human donor in good health.

This CDR3 reads CSVAFDGNTEAFF. The CDR3 coding sequence is TGCAGCGTTGCCTTTGACGGGAACACTGAAGCTTTCTTT. This chain joins TRBV29-1 and TRBJ1-1, with D unclear. Germline values: CDR1 SQVTM, CDR2 ANQGSEA. V was clipped by 4 bases and J by 1 base, with 10 bases between them. This CDR3 is 13 amino acids long.